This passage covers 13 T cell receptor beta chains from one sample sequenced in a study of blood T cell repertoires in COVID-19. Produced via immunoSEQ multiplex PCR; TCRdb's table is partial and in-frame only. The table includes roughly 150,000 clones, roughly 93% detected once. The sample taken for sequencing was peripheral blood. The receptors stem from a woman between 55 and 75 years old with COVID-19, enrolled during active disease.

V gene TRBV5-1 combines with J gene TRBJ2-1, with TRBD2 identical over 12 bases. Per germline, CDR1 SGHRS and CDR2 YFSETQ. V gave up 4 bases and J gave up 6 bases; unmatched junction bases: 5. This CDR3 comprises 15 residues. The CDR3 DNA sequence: TGCGCCAGCAGCCCGACTAGCGGGGGATTCAATGAGCAGTTCTTC. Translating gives CASSPTSGGFNEQFF.

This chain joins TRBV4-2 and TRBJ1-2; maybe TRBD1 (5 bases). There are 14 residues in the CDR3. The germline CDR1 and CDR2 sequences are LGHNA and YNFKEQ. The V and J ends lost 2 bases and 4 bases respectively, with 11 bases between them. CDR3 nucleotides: TGTGCCAGCAGCCAACCCGACAGCCTCTATGGCTACACCTTC. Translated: CASSQPDSLYGYTF.

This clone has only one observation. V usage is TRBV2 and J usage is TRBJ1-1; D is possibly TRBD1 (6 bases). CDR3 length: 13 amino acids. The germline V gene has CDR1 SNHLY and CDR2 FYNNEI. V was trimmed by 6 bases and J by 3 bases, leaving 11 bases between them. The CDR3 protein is CASSLTGYTEAFF. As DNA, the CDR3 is TGTGCCAGCAGCTTAACAGGGTACACTGAAGCTTTCTTT.

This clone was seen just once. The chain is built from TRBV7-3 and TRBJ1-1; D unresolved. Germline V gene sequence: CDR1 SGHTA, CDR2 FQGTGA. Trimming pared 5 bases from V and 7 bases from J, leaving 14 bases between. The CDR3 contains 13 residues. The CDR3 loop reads CASSPRDFSEAFF. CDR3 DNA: TGTGCCAGCAGCCCAAGAGACTTCAGTGAAGCTTTCTTT.

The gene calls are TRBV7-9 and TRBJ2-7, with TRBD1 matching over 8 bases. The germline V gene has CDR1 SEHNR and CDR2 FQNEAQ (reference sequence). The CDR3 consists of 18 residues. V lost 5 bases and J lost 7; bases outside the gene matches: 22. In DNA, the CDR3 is TGTGCCAGCAGCACTCAGGACAGGGAATACTCTTACTATCGGGAGCAGTACTTC. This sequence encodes CASSTQDREYSYYREQYF.

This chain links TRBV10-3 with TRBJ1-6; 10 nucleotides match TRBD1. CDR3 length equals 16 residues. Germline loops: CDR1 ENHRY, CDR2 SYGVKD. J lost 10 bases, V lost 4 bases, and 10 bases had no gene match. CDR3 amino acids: CAISGQLGQGMSPLHF. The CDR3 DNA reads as TGTGCCATCAGTGGCCAGCTGGGACAGGGGATGTCACCCCTCCACTTT.

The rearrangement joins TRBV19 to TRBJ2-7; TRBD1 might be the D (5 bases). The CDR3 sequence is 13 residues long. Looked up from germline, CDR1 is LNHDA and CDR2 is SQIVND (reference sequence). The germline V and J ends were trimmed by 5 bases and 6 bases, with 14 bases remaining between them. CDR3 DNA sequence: TGTGCCAGTAGTCAGCAGGGCCTGGGCGAGCAGTACTTC. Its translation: CASSQQGLGEQYF.

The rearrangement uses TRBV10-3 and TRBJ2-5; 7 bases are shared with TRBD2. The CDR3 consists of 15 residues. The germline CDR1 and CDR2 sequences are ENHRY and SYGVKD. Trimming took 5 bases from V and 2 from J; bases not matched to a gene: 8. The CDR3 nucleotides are TGTGCCATCAGTCAGGGACGGGGAGGGCAAGAGACCCAGTACTTC. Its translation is CAISQGRGGQETQYF.

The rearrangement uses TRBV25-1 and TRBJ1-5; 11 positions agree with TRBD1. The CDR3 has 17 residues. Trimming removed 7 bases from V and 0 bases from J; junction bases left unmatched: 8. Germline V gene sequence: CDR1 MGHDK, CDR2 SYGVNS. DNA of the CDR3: TGTGCCAGCACCGACAAGGGACAGGGGGATAGCAATCAGCCCCAGCATTTT. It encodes CASTDKGQGDSNQPQHF.

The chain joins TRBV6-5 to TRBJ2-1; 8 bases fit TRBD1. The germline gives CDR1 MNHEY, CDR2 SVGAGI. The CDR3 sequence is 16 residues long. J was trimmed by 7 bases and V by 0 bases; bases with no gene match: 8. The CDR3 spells CASSYSNRGAWNEQFF. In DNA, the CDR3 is TGTGCCAGCAGTTACTCAAACAGGGGGGCATGGAATGAGCAGTTCTTC.

The CDR3 here is CASGLVRGGAARLQPQHF. DNA of the CDR3: TGTGCTAGTGGTTTGGTTAGGGGTGGCGCGGCGAGACTTCAGCCCCAGCATTTT. This chain joins TRBV12-5 and TRBJ1-5; tentative D call: TRBD1 (5 bases). The CDR3 spans 18 residues. V lost 0 bases and J 6 bases, leaving 21 bases between the germline ends. Germline CDR1 reads LGHNT; CDR2 reads FRNRAP. Using reference TRBV12-5 and TRBJ1-5 for the parts outside the CDR3, the full variable domain is DARVTQTPRHKVTEMGQEVTMRCQPILGHNTVFWYRQTMMQGLELLAYFRNRAPLDDSGMPKDRFSAEMPDATLATLKIQPSEPRDSAVYFCASGLVRGGAARLQPQHFGDGTRLSIL.

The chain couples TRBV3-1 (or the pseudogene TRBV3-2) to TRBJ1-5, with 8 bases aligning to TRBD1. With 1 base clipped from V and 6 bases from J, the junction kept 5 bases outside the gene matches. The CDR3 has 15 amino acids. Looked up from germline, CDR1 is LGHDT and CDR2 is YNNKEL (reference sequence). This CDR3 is CASSQGTGLGQPQHF. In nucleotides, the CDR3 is TGTGCCAGCAGCCAAGGGACAGGGTTGGGTCAGCCCCAGCATTTT.

CDR3 bases: TGTGCCAGCCCGAACAGGGCCGGCGGGGAGCTGTTTTTT. Translation gives CASPNRAGGELFF. The chain recombines TRBV12-3 or TRBV12-4 with TRBJ2-2, with a weak D call TRBD1 (6 bases). The CDR3 consists of 13 residues. Trimming shortened V by 8 bases and J by 7 bases, and 14 bases separated the two germline ends.